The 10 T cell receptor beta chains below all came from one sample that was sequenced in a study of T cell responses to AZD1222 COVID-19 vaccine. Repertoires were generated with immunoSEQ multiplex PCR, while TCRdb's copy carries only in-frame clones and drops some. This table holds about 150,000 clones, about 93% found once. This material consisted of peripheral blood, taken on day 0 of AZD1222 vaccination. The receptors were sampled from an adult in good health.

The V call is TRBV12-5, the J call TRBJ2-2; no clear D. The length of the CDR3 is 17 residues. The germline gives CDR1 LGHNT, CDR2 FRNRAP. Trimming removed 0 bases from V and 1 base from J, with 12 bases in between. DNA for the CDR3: TGTGCTAGTGGTTTGGTCATCCCGGGCAGGAACACCGGGGAGCTGTTTTTT. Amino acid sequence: CASGLVIPGRNTGELFF.

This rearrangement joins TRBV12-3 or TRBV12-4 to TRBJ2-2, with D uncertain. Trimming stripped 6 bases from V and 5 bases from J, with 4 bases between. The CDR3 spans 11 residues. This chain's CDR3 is CASSSTGELFF. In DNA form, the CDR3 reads TGTGCCAGCAGCTCTACCGGGGAGCTGTTTTTT.

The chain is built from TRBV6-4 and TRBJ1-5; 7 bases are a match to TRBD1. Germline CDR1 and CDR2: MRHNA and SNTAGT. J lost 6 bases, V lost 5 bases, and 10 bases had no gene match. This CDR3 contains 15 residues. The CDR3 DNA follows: TGTGCCAGCAGTCGACAGGGAGGAGAGGGTCAGCCCCAGCATTTT. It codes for CASSRQGGEGQPQHF.

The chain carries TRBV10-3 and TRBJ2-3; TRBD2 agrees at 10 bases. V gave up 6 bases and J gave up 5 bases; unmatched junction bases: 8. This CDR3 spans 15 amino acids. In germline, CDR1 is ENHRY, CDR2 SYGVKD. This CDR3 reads CAIRGWLAGVDTQYF. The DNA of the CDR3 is TGTGCCATCAGAGGTTGGCTAGCGGGAGTAGATACGCAGTATTTT.

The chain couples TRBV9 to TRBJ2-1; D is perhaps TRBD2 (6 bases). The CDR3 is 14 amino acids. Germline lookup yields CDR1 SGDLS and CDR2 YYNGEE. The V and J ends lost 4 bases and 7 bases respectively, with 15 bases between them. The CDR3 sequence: CASSPTSWSNEQFF. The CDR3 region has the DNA TGTGCCAGCAGCCCGACTAGTTGGTCTAATGAGCAGTTCTTC.

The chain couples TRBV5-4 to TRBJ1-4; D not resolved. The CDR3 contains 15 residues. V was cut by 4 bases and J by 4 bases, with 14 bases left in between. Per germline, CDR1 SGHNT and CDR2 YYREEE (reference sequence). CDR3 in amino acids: CASSASLGSNEKLFF. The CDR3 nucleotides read TGTGCCAGCAGCGCCAGCCTCGGTAGTAATGAAAAACTGTTTTTT. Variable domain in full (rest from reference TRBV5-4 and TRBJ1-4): ETGVTQSPTHLIKTRGQQVTLRCSSQSGHNTVSWYQQALGQGPQFIFQYYREEENGRGNFPPRFSGLQFPNYSSELNVNALELDDSALYLCASSASLGSNEKLFFGSGTQLSVL.

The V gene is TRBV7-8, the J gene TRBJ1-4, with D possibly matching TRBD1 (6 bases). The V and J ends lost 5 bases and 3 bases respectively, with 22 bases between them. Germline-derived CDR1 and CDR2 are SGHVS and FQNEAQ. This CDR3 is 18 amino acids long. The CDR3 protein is CASSRGITGKGSNEKLFF. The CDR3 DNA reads TGTGCCAGCAGCCGAGGAATCACAGGGAAGGGGTCTAATGAAAAACTGTTTTTT.

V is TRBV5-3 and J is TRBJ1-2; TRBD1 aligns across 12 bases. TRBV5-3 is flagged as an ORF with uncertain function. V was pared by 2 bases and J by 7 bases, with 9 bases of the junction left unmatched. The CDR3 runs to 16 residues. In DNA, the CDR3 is TGTGCCAGAAGCTTAATCGGGACAGGGGGCTCAGGTGGCTACACCTTC. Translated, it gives CARSLIGTGGSGGYTF.

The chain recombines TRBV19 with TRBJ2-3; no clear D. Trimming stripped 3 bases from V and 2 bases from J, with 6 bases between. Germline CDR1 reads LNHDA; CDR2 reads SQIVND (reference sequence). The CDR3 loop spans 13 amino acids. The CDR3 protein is CASSIRLTDTQYF. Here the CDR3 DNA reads TGTGCCAGTAGTATTCGTCTCACAGATACGCAGTATTTT.

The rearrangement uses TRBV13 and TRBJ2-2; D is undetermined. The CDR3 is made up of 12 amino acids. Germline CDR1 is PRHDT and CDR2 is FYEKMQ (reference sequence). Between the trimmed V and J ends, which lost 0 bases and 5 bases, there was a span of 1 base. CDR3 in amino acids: CASSLGTGELFF. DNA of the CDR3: TGTGCCAGCAGCTTAGGTACCGGGGAGCTGTTTTTT.